The entry that follows covers one T cell receptor (beta chain) sequence. Its antigen is currently unknown. The length of the CDR3 is 15 residues. The V gene lost 0 bases and the J gene lost 4 bases, with 9 bases spanning the gap. The germline V gene encodes CDR1 LNHNV and CDR2 YYDKDF (reference sequence). This entry comes from a study of T-cell reconstitution after alpha-beta-depleted transplantation in children. Study results and caveats: T-cell counts and diversity were attributed mostly to newly produced T cells one year after transplant. Several hundred graft clones that had expanded were reportedly the source of alpha-beta T cells about two months after transplant. Surviving recipient T cells and thymic progenitors accounted for the high day-60 TCRbeta diversity observed in some patients.

Construction of the TCRbeta library involved unique molecular identifiers. From the PCR reads, TCRdb called clonotypes with MiXCR, one entry per CDR3 protein. In the table there are about 1,000,000 distinct CDR3 sequences, 25% to 35% of which are singletons. The receptor was derived from a boy younger than two who had a stem cell transplant for SCID, so the T cells may come from the graft donor. The V gene is TRBV15, the J gene TRBJ1-4; D not resolved. Here the sequenced sample was PBMCs, mostly from graft donor cells, taken 360 days after TCRalphabeta/CD19-depleted stem cell transplant. The CDR3 nucleotides read TGTGCCACCAGCAGAGATCTAGGTTATAATGAAAAACTGTTTTTT. Its protein product is CATSRDLGYNEKLFF.